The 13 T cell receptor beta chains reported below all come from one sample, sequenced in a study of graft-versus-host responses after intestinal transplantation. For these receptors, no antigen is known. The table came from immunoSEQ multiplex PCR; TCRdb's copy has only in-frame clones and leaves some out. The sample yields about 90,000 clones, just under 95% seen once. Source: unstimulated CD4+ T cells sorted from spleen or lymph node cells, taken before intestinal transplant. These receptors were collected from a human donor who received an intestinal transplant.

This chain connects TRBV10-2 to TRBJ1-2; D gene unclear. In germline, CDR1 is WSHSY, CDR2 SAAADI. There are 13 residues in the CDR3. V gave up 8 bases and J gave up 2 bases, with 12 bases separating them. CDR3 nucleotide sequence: TGCGCCAGCGGGAATGGACGGAACTATGGCTACACCTTC. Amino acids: CASGNGRNYGYTF.

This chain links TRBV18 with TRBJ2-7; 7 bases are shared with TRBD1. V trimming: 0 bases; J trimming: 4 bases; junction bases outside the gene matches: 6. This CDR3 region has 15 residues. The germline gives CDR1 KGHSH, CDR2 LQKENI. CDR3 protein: CASSPPQGFRYEQYF. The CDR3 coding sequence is TGTGCCAGCTCACCACCACAGGGGTTTCGGTACGAGCAGTACTTC.

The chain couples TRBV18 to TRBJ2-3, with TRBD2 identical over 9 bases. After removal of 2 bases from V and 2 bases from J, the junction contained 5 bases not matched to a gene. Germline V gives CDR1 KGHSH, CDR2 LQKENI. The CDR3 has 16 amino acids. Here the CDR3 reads CASSPETSGSTDTQYF. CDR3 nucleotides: TGTGCCAGCTCACCAGAGACTAGCGGCTCCACAGATACGCAGTATTTT.

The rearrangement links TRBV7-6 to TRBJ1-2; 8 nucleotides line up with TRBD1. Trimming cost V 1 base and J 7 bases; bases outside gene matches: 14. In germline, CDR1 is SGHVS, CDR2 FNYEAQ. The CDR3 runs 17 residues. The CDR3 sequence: CASSLGTRTPGGIGYTF. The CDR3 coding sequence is TGTGCCAGCAGCTTAGGGACCCGAACCCCAGGGGGCATTGGCTACACCTTC.

The CDR3 DNA follows: TGTGCCAGTAGTCCTAGGTTAACAGATACGCAGTATTTT. This gives the protein CASSPRLTDTQYF. The V gene is TRBV19, the J gene TRBJ2-3, with D unresolved. There are 13 residues in the CDR3. V was cut by 5 bases and J by 3 bases, with 9 bases left in between. Germline-derived CDR1 and CDR2 are LNHDA and SQIVND (reference sequence).

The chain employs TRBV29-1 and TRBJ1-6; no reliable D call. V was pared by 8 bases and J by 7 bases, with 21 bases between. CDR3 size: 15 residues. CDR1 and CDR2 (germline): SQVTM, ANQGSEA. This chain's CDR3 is CSPSPGEFRNSPLHF. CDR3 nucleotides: TGCAGCCCAAGTCCCGGGGAATTTAGGAATTCACCCCTCCACTTT. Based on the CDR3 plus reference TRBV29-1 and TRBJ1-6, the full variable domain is SAVISQKPSRDICQRGTSLTIQCQVDSQVTMMFWYRQQPGQSLTLIATANQGSEATYESGFVIDKFPISRPNLTFSTLTVSNMSPEDSSIYLCSPSPGEFRNSPLHFGNGTRLTVT.

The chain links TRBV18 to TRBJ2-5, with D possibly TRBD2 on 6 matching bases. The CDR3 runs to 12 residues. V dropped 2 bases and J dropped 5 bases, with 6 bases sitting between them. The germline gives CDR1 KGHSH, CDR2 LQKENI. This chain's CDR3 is CASSPGGETQYF. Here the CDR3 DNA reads TGTGCCAGCTCACCAGGGGGGGAGACCCAGTACTTC.

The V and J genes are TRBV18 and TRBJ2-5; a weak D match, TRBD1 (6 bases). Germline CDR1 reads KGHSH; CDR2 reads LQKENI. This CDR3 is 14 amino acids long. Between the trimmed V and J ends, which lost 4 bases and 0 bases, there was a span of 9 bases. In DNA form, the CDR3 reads TGTGCCAGCTCACAACAGGGTGACCAAGAGACCCAGTACTTC. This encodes CASSQQGDQETQYF.

CDR3 nucleotides: TGCGCCACCGCCCCCTTAGCGGGAGGGCCTTCGTACGAGCAGTACTTC. Amino acid sequence: CATAPLAGGPSYEQYF. The chain carries TRBV5-1 and TRBJ2-5; TRBD2 aligns across 11 bases. The DNA matches TRBJ2-7 better at its end, which makes the J call doubtful. Germline V CDR1 and CDR2: SGHRS, YFSETQ. This CDR3 has 16 residues.

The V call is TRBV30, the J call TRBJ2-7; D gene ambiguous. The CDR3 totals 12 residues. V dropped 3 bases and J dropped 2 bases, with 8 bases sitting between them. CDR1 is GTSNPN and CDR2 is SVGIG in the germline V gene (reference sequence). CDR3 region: CAWSYRPYEQYF. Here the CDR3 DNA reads TGTGCCTGGAGCTACAGACCCTACGAGCAGTACTTC.

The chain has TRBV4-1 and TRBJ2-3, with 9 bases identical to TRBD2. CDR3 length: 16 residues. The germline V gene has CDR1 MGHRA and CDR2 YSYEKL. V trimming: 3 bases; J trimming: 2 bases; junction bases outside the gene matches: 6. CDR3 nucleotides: TGCGCCAGCAGCCAGTTTAGCGGGAGTGACACAGATACGCAGTATTTT. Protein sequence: CASSQFSGSDTDTQYF.

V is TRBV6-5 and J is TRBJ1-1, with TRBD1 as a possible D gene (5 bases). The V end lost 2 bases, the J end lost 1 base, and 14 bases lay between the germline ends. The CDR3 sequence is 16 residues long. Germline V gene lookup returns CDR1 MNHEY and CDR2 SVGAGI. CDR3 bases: TGTGCCAGCAGTTACCGGAGGGGTAGGAAGAACACTGAAGCTTTCTTT. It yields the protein CASSYRRGRKNTEAFF.

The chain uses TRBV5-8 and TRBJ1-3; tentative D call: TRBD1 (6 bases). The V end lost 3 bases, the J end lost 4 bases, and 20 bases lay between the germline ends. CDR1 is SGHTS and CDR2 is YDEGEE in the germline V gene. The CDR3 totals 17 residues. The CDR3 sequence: CASSYNTGPGLGNTIYF. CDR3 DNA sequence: TGTGCCAGCAGCTACAATACAGGGCCCGGCCTAGGAAACACCATATATTTT.